The clone carrying this TCR beta chain was detected many times. The antigen remains undetermined. This CDR3 has 18 amino acids. CDR1 and CDR2 from the germline V gene are MDHEN and SYDVKM. The germline V and J ends were trimmed by 3 bases and 4 bases, with 23 bases remaining between them. Individuals with ophthalmopathy presented a Clinical Activity Score of at least 3, a NOSPECS grade of at least 4 and a duration under 3 months. The authors obtained PBMCs from over 8.5 ml of fresh peripheral blood. The sample originates from a study of T cells in Graves' hyperthyroidism and ophthalmopathy. Findings and limits, study-wide: Blood also held most thyroid clonotypes expanded beyond 0.001.

Researchers took RNA transcripts and amplified the TCR beta CDR3 regions from them. Using the HTBI primer set, a first-round RT-PCR was run on the TCR CDR3. MiXCR was run by TCRdb on the multiplex PCR reads, yielding one entry per CDR3 protein. The table lists about 610,000 distinct CDR3 sequences, more than 15% of them singletons. What was sequenced was blood. This TCR derives from a woman aged 40 to 49 with Graves' ophthalmopathy. This rearrangement joins TRBV28 to TRBJ2-3, with a weak D call TRBD1 (5 bases). The chain's CDR3 is CASSFPSITDKSSDTQYF. DNA of the CDR3: TGTGCCAGCAGTTTCCCCTCGATTACGGACAAGTCCTCAGATACGCAGTATTTT. Using reference TRBV28 and TRBJ2-3 for the parts outside the CDR3, the full variable domain is DVKVTQSSRYLVKRTGEKVFLECVQDMDHENMFWYRQDPGLGLRLIYFSYDVKMKEKGDIPEGYSVSREKKERFSLILESASTNQTSMYLCASSFPSITDKSSDTQYFGPGTRLTVL.